A single sample gave rise to the 30 T cell receptor beta chains below, sequenced in a study of T-cell memory formation after mild COVID-19. One entry per CDR3 protein, called by TCRdb with MiXCR from the 5' RACE reads. In the table there are about 620,000 distinct CDR3 sequences, approximately 19% of which are singletons. The material sequenced was PBMCs or a T cell subset sorted from them (not recorded which). The receptors come from an adult woman who had mild COVID-19 (a few samples of this study predate the infection). Cell type and time point are not known.

The table lists this clonotype with a few counts. The V gene is TRBV15, the J gene TRBJ2-3; the D is unclear. The CDR3 spans 15 residues. V lost 3 bases to trimming and J lost 2 bases, with 12 bases between them. CDR1 and CDR2 (germline): LNHNV, YYDKDF (reference sequence). CDR3 sequence (DNA): TGTGCCACCAGCAGCCAACGGACGGACACAGATACGCAGTATTTT. Its protein product is CATSSQRTDTDTQYF.

The rearrangement uses TRBV29-1 and TRBJ2-7; D remains unclear. V gave up 1 base and J gave up 1 base, with 5 bases separating them. The CDR3 consists of 12 residues. The V gene's germline CDR1 is SQVTM and CDR2 ANQGSEA. The CDR3 protein is CSVEAESYEQYF. For the CDR3, the DNA is TGCAGCGTTGAAGCAGAGTCCTACGAGCAGTACTTC.

This clonotype was observed a single time. The chain uses TRBV6-2 or TRBV6-3 and TRBJ2-7; 12 positions match TRBD2. Looked up from germline, CDR1 is MNHEY and CDR2 is SVGEGT. The CDR3 has 12 residues. J lost 9 bases, V lost 6 bases, and 3 bases had no gene match. The CDR3 coding sequence is TGTGCCAGCAGAGGACTAGCGGGACTGCAGTACTTC. Translation gives CASRGLAGLQYF.

This chain uses TRBV3-1 with TRBJ1-1; D gene unclear. Deletions cut 7 bases from V and 2 bases from J, with 17 bases between. CDR1 and CDR2 (germline): LGHDT, YNNKEL (reference sequence). The CDR3 is 15 amino acids. The CDR3 nucleotides are TGTGCCAGCATCCGAAAAGGGCAGGTCAACACTGAAGCTTTCTTT. Protein product: CASIRKGQVNTEAFF.

This clonotype was counted only a few times. The CDR3 bases are TGTGCCAGCGTGGGGCATGGGGCGGGGACCTACGAGCAGTACTTC. It is translated as CASVGHGAGTYEQYF. This rearrangement joins TRBV3-1 to TRBJ2-7; D possibly corresponds to TRBD2 (6 bases). V lost 8 bases and J lost 2, with 19 bases in between. The CDR3 contains 15 residues. CDR1 is LGHDT and CDR2 is YNNKEL in the germline V gene (reference sequence).

V and J are TRBV25-1 and TRBJ1-2; perhaps TRBD1 as D (6 bases). This CDR3 has 11 residues. The germline CDR1 and CDR2 sequences are MGHDK and SYGVNS. Trimming stripped 11 bases from V and 5 bases from J, with 12 bases between. Here the CDR3 reads CAAGVPYGYTF. In nucleotides, the CDR3 is TGTGCCGCAGGGGTCCCATATGGCTACACCTTC.

This clonotype was observed many times. V usage is TRBV7-3 and J usage is TRBJ2-2, with 9 positions matching TRBD1. CDR3 length: 16 residues. Germline CDR1 is SGHTA and CDR2 is FQGTGA. With V trimmed by 5 bases and J by 2 bases, 6 bases remained unmatched. CDR3 region: CASSPTGGDNTGELFF. CDR3 sequence (DNA): TGTGCCAGCAGCCCGACAGGGGGGGATAACACCGGGGAGCTGTTTTTT.

The chain recombines TRBV9 with TRBJ1-2; D gene unclear. This CDR3 comprises 13 residues. Germline CDR1 SGDLS, CDR2 YYNGEE. The V gene lost 0 bases and the J gene lost 6 bases, with 9 bases spanning the gap. This chain's CDR3 is CASSVGLADGYTF. Written as DNA, the CDR3 is TGTGCCAGCAGCGTAGGACTTGCCGATGGCTACACCTTC.

This clonotype was recorded a few times. This chain links TRBV6-5 with TRBJ2-7, with a weak D call TRBD1 (6 bases). The CDR3 contains 14 residues. V lost 6 bases to trimming and J lost 0 bases, with 12 bases between them. The germline CDR1 and CDR2 sequences are MNHEY and SVGAGI. The CDR3 DNA sequence: TGTGCCAGCAGCCCCGGACAGATCTCCTACGAGCAGTACTTC. It codes for CASSPGQISYEQYF.

This clonotype has just a few counts. The gene calls are TRBV24-1 and TRBJ2-3; D possibly matches TRBD1 or TRBD2 (5 bases each). The V end lost 4 bases, the J end lost 0 bases, and 13 bases lay between the germline ends. CDR1 is KGHDR and CDR2 is SFDVKD in the germline V gene. The CDR3 sequence is 16 residues long. The CDR3 here is CATSDSGPDSTDTQYF. Here the CDR3 DNA reads TGTGCCACCAGTGACTCGGGACCCGATAGCACAGATACGCAGTATTTT.

J is TRBJ2-7 and V is TRBV18, with 13 bases aligning to TRBD2. CDR3 size: 15 residues. Trimming removed 5 bases from V and 3 bases from J; junction bases left unmatched: 4. CDR1 is KGHSH and CDR2 is LQKENI in the germline V gene. CDR3 nucleotides: TGTGCCAGCTCAGCCGGGACTAGCGGGAACTACGAGCAGTACTTC. As protein: CASSAGTSGNYEQYF. Combining the CDR3 with reference TRBV18 and TRBJ2-7 gives the whole variable domain NAGVMQNPRHLVRRRGQEARLRCSPMKGHSHVYWYRQLPEEGLKFMVYLQKENIIDESGMPKERFSAEFPKEGPSILRIQQVVRGDSAAYFCASSAGTSGNYEQYFGPGTRLTVT.

The chain couples TRBV7-9 to TRBJ1-2; D is unclear. The ends were cut back, 1 base at V and 6 bases at J, with 18 bases in the middle. Germline assignment: CDR1 SEHNR and CDR2 FQNEAQ (reference sequence). The CDR3 sequence is 16 residues long. The CDR3 sequence: CASSLGSIVNSNGYTF. DNA for the CDR3: TGTGCCAGCAGCTTAGGGTCTATAGTTAATAGCAATGGCTACACCTTC.

This clonotype appeared a few times. The genes are TRBV6-2 or TRBV6-3 and TRBJ1-1, with D perhaps TRBD1 (6 bases). CDR3 length equals 15 residues. V lost 2 bases to trimming and J lost 4 bases, with 14 bases between them. From germline, CDR1 is MNHEY and CDR2 SVGEGT. In nucleotides, the CDR3 is TGTGCCAGCAGTTACAGCACAGGGCGGGTCACTGAAGCTTTCTTT. Its protein product is CASSYSTGRVTEAFF.

This chain links TRBV12-3 or TRBV12-4 with TRBJ2-2; 9 bases fit TRBD2. J lost 7 bases, V lost 3 bases, and 12 bases had no gene match. This CDR3 contains 17 residues. Written as DNA, the CDR3 is TGTGCCAGCAGTTTTACCATAGCGGGAGAACTGAGCGGGGAGCTGTTTTTT. Protein: CASSFTIAGELSGELFF.

The chain has TRBV3-1 and TRBJ2-3; maybe TRBD2 (5 bases). CDR3 length equals 12 residues. Germline CDR1 reads LGHDT; CDR2 reads YNNKEL (reference sequence). Trimming removed 9 bases at V and 9 bases at J, with 16 bases between. For the CDR3, the DNA is TGTGCCAGTAGACCCCTACGAGGGACGCAGTATTTT. This translates into CASRPLRGTQYF.

This chain connects TRBV3-1 to TRBJ2-7, with D possibly being TRBD1 (5 bases). The V gene lost 0 bases and the J gene lost 6 bases, with 15 bases spanning the gap. In germline, CDR1 is LGHDT, CDR2 YNNKEL (reference sequence). The CDR3 is 15 amino acids. The CDR3 spells CASSQDRVEYAEQYF. The CDR3 DNA reads as TGTGCCAGCAGCCAAGACAGGGTAGAATATGCCGAGCAGTACTTC.

This clonotype was seen more than once but under ten times. The V call is TRBV14, the J call TRBJ2-5; D call uncertain. V was shortened by 1 base and J by 2 bases, with 17 bases between the two germline ends. CDR3 length equals 17 residues. Germline V gene lookup returns CDR1 SGHDN and CDR2 FVKESK. The CDR3: CASSQVMARRIQETQYF. The CDR3 DNA is TGTGCCAGCAGCCAAGTGATGGCGCGGAGAATTCAAGAGACCCAGTACTTC. The full variable domain, completed using reference TRBV14 and TRBJ2-5, is EAGVTQFPSHSVIEKGQTVTLRCDPISGHDNLYWYRRVMGKEIKFLLHFVKESKQDESGMPNNRFLAERTGGTYSTLKVQPAELEDSGVYFCASSQVMARRIQETQYFGPGTRLLVL.

There are a few counts of this clonotype. This chain uses TRBV4-1 with TRBJ1-5; 7 bases align to TRBD1. The J segment lost 2 bases and the V segment lost 0 bases, leaving 16 bases of the junction unmatched. Germline loops: CDR1 MGHRA, CDR2 YSYEKL. The CDR3 covers 20 residues. CDR3 DNA: TGCGCCAGCAGCCAAGAGACCAACAGGGGAGGGAATAGAGGCAATCAGCCCCAGCATTTT. Translated, it gives CASSQETNRGGNRGNQPQHF.

This clonotype showed up many times. A single base separates this from a much larger clone, so it may be a read error. The genes are TRBV5-4 and TRBJ2-1, with 11 bases fitting TRBD2. The CDR3 consists of 15 residues. Germline V gene lookup returns CDR1 SGHNT and CDR2 YYREEE (reference sequence). After removal of 4 bases from V and 4 bases from J, the junction contained 4 bases not matched to a gene. The CDR3 loop reads CASSAGTSGYNEQFF. CDR3 nucleotide sequence: TGTGCCAGCAGCGCCGGGACTAGCGGTTACAATGAGCAGTTCTTC.

This chain uses TRBV7-8 with TRBJ1-4, with D perhaps TRBD1 (6 bases). This CDR3 contains 22 residues. Germline lookup yields CDR1 SGHVS and CDR2 FQNEAQ. The V and J ends lost 0 bases and 4 bases respectively, with 30 bases between them. CDR3 loop: CASSLASWSGQTKIRYNEKLFF. The CDR3 coding sequence is TGTGCCAGCAGCTTAGCCTCTTGGTCTGGACAGACTAAAATTCGATATAATGAAAAACTGTTTTTT.

In this sample, this clonotype turned up a few times. The V call is TRBV11-1, the J call TRBJ2-1, with 12 bases lining up with TRBD2. Per the germline V gene, CDR1 is SGHAT and CDR2 is FQDESV (reference sequence). The CDR3 has 16 residues. V dropped 5 bases and J dropped 6; count of bases not matched to a gene: 8. The CDR3 reads CASSPRTSGISNEQFF. The CDR3 bases are TGTGCCAGCAGCCCCCGGACTAGCGGGATTAGCAATGAGCAGTTCTTC.

The V call is TRBV4-1, the J call TRBJ2-7, with D uncertain. The CDR3 has 14 amino acids. V lost 3 bases, J lost 5 bases, and 14 bases lay in between. Germline V gives CDR1 MGHRA, CDR2 YSYEKL. CDR3: CASSHHSADDEQYF. CDR3 nucleotides: TGCGCCAGCAGCCACCATAGTGCGGATGACGAGCAGTACTTC.

The chain combines TRBV24-1 with TRBJ2-4; unclear D gene. The CDR3 is 17 residues long. The germline V gene encodes CDR1 KGHDR and CDR2 SFDVKD. Trimming shortened V by 0 bases and J by 1 base, and 12 bases separated the two germline ends. The CDR3 DNA reads TGTGCCACCAGTGATTTGCTTGGCGGTGCGGCCAAAAACATTCAGTACTTC. It codes for CATSDLLGGAAKNIQYF.

This clonotype appeared many times. The chain combines TRBV20-1 with TRBJ2-4; D gene ambiguous. The V end lost 6 bases, the J end lost 0 bases, and 9 bases lay between the germline ends. The CDR3 runs to 13 residues. Germline values: CDR1 DFQATT, CDR2 SNEGSKA (reference sequence). CDR3 residues: CSASPLAKNIQYF. Written as DNA, the CDR3 is TGCAGTGCCAGCCCACTAGCCAAAAACATTCAGTACTTC.

In this sample, this clonotype turned up many times. The CDR3 loop is CASSLWGDTEAFF. The CDR3 DNA follows: TGTGCCAGCAGTTTGTGGGGGGACACTGAAGCTTTCTTT. The rearrangement links TRBV12-3 or TRBV12-4 to TRBJ1-1; D may be TRBD1 (5 bases). The CDR3 loop spans 13 amino acids. Trimming took 3 bases from V and 3 from J, leaving 8 bases between them.

This clonotype showed up just a few times. The chain couples TRBV11-2 to TRBJ2-2, with a tentative D call TRBD1 (5 bases). Germline lookup yields CDR1 SGHAT and CDR2 FQNNGV. The V gene lost 7 bases and the J gene lost 0 bases, with 15 bases spanning the gap. CDR3 length: 16 amino acids. The CDR3 region has the DNA TGTGCCAGCAATCAGGGCCAGAACTCGAACACCGGGGAGCTGTTTTTT. This gives the protein CASNQGQNSNTGELFF.

The chain joins TRBV6-5 to TRBJ1-2; 8 bases are a match to TRBD1. J lost 5 bases, V lost 7 bases, and 15 bases had no gene match. Germline lookup yields CDR1 MNHEY and CDR2 SVGAGI. The CDR3 length is 16 residues. The CDR3 here is CASTAGQGEFWYGYTF. The CDR3 DNA reads as TGTGCCAGCACAGCCGGACAGGGTGAATTTTGGTATGGCTACACCTTC.

This clonotype has only a few counts. This chain joins TRBV7-9 and TRBJ1-2; 7 positions agree with TRBD1. The CDR3 has 15 amino acids. CDR1 and CDR2 (germline): SEHNR, FQNEAQ (reference sequence). Trimming took 5 bases from V and 0 from J; bases not matched to a gene: 6. Written as DNA, the CDR3 is TGTGCCAGCAGCGAACAGGGGTGGCCTAACTATGGCTACACCTTC. Protein product: CASSEQGWPNYGYTF.

This clonotype appeared a few times. CDR3 residues: CASSPSSGASYNEQFF. DNA for the CDR3: TGTGCCAGCAGCCCATCTAGCGGAGCCTCCTACAATGAGCAGTTCTTC. The chain has TRBV7-9 and TRBJ2-1, with TRBD2 identical over 7 bases. The CDR3 runs to 16 residues. Germline lookup yields CDR1 SEHNR and CDR2 FQNEAQ (reference sequence). The V segment lost 5 bases and the J segment 0 bases; nucleotides outside the gene matches: 7.

This clonotype came up a few times. The chain uses TRBV12-3 or TRBV12-4 and TRBJ2-7; no clear D. There are 13 residues in the CDR3. With 6 bases removed from V and 0 bases from J, the gap between germline ends came to 9 bases. CDR3 amino acids: CASRVSSSYEQYF. CDR3 DNA: TGTGCCAGCAGGGTTTCCAGCTCCTACGAGCAGTACTTC.